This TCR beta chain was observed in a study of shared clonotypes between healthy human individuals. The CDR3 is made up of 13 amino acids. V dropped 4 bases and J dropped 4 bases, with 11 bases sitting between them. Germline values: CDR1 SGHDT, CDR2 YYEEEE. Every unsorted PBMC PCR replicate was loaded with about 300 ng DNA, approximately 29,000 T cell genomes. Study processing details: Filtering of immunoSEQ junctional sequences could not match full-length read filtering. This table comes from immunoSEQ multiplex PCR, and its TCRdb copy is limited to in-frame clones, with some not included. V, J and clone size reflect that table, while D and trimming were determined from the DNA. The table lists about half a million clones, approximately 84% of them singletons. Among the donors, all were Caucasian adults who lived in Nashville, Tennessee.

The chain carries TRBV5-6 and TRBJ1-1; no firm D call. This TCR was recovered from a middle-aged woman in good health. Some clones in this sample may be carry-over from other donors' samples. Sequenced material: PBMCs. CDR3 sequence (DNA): TGTGCCAGCAGCCGAGGGCCCTCCACTGAAGCTTTCTTT. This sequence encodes CASSRGPSTEAFF.